This record covers a single T cell receptor beta chain. Its antigen is currently not known. No quality values exist for individual bases; no much larger clone is one base distant. Library construction relied on RACE. TCRdb names NextSeq 500 as the instrument used. Library preparation attached unique molecular identifiers to individual cDNA molecules for quantitative, reproducible TCR counting. Per the source publication's procedure: The median number of TCRs per sample was over 85,000, ranging from roughly 23,224 to 690,600. The Decombinator software suite was used to annotate the V, J and CDR3 of the TCR reads. For the PS versus PT1 abundance plots, all samples were subsampled to the same number of TCRs (28,000). Expanded TCRs were defined as absent before sensitization and observed at least eight times at the 2-week time point. TCRdb's own reprocessing of the public reads used fastp at Q25 and MiXCR and kept productive beta chains. Rows with a matching CDR3 protein are joined into one entry that keeps the most common DNA and genes. The V and J calls here are based on TCRdb, not the publication. The sample table contains 30,000 to 35,000 distinct CDR3 sequences; only one count was recorded for around 7% of them. The ten largest clones add up to almost 10% of the sample.

Its CDR3 holds 16 amino acids, cysteine through phenylalanine. The CDR3 DNA has 48 bases and is translated from base 1. The trim is 0 bases for V and 0 bases for J, with a gap of 12 bases between the germline ends. CDR1 and CDR2, looked up from the germline V gene, are SGHTA and FQGNSA. The time point label for this specimen denotes: healthy volunteer bleed at 2 weeks. Total RNA was isolated from unfractionated whole blood collected in Tempus Blood RNA tubes. As TCR sequencing controls, five healthy volunteers were used, with blood taken at day 0, 2 weeks and 6 weeks. This record belongs to a study of human T cells and chemical hapten exposure (dated by TCRdb to 2020 to 2023). In the study overall: The libraries were sequenced as a pool, and the TCR yield per sample differed mostly because of small variations in library volumes within the pool. This study followed changes in the peripheral blood TCR repertoire in vivo during primary and secondary sensitization of alopecia patients to the hapten diphenylcyclopropenone (DPC). From each blood RNA sample, both TCR alpha and TCR beta chains were sequenced.

Points the paper makes about the study in general: Repeated subsampling changed both the strength of the expansion versus patch-test correlation and the threshold at which the correlation became significant. DPC sensitization did not change how many TCRs were above 1 in 1000 frequency, and no evidence was found of alterations in global repertoire structure.

Sequenced input: whole blood. This TCR came from a human donor in good health. Some clones in this sample may be carry-over from other donors' samples. The chain is assembled from TRBV7-2 and TRBJ2-7; no confident D gene assignment can be made. The CDR3 has the sequence CASSLAGMWGSYEQYF. The DNA sequence reads TGTGCCAGCAGCTTAGCGGGAATGTGGGGCTCCTACGAGCAGTACTTC. The variable domain in full, with residues beyond the CDR3 obtained from the reference TRBV7-2 and TRBJ2-7 genes, is GAGVSQSPSNKVTEKGKDVELRCDPISGHTALYWYRQSLGQGLEFLIYFQGNSAPDKSGLPSDRFSAERTGGSVSTLTIQRTQQEDSAVYLCASSLAGMWGSYEQYFGPGTRLTVT.